A selection of T cell receptor beta chains follows, all from one sample in a study of blood T cell repertoires in COVID-19. The table came from immunoSEQ multiplex PCR; TCRdb's copy has only in-frame clones and leaves some out. This table has 250,000 or so clones, 70% to 90% appearing once. Sequences were obtained from PBMCs or T cells enriched from blood (not recorded which). The receptor set was obtained from a man in his forties or fifties who had recovered from COVID-19. The CDR3 runs from the conserved cysteine through the conserved F or W. D genes are given only for firm matches. Clone size is not always given. Where it is, it says once, few, many or a class for expanded clones.

-	15	TRBJ2-2	TRBV7-2	-	TGTGCCAGCAGTCAGGAGGGGCCGAACACCGGGGAGCTGTTTTTT	CASSQEGPNTGELFF
-	19	TRBJ1-1	TRBV18	-	TGTGCCAGCTCACCCCTAATCACGGACAGAACCCAAATGAACACTGAAGCTTTCTTT	CASSPLITDRTQMNTEAFF
-	15	TRBJ2-7	TRBV30	TRBD2	TGTGCCTGGAGTGTAGGCGGGGGGTTAGCCTACGAGCAGTACTTC	CAWSVGGGLAYEQYF
once	14	TRBJ2-7	TRBV3-1/TRBV3-2	TRBD1	TGTGCCAGCAGCCGGACGGGACAGGGATACGAGCAGTACTTC	CASSRTGQGYEQYF
-	18	TRBJ1-2	TRBV6-2/TRBV6-3	TRBD1	TGTGCCAGCAGTTACTCGGTGACAGGGGGCAGCCCCTCTTATGGCTACACCTTC	CASSYSVTGGSPSYGYTF
-	14	TRBJ1-1	TRBV30	TRBD1	TGTGCCTGGAGTGTGGACAGGGGACGAACTGAAGCTTTCTTT	CAWSVDRGRTEAFF
-	16	TRBJ1-2	TRBV30	-	TGTGCCTGGAGTGTAATATCGGTCAAGGGGAACTATGGCTACACCTTC	CAWSVISVKGNYGYTF
-	13	TRBJ2-7	TRBV28	-	TGTGCCAGCATGCGTCCAGGCCCCTACGAGCAGTACTTC	CASMRPGPYEQYF
-	16	TRBJ2-1	TRBV5-8	TRBD2	TGTGCCAGCAGCTTGTATTGGGCGGGGGGAGGAGATGAGCAGTTCTTC	CASSLYWAGGGDEQFF
once	14	TRBJ2-5	TRBV7-3	TRBD2	TGTGCCAGCAGCTTAAGAGCGGGGGAAGAGACCCAGTACTTC	CASSLRAGEETQYF
once	14	TRBJ1-4	TRBV5-1	TRBD1	TGCGCCAGCAGCTCCGGGACAGTTAATGAAAAACTGTTTTTT	CASSSGTVNEKLFF
-	14	TRBJ1-1	TRBV7-2	-	TGTGCCAGCAGCTTCTCGGCGGGGGGCACTGAAGCTTTCTTT	CASSFSAGGTEAFF
-	17	TRBJ2-1	TRBV11-3	TRBD2	TGTGCCAGCAGCTACGGGATAGCGGGAAACTCCTACAATGAGCAGTTCTTC	CASSYGIAGNSYNEQFF
once	16	TRBJ1-2	TRBV15	-	TGTGCCACCAGCAGACGAACTCCGGACAGTTTCTATGGCTACACCTTC	CATSRRTPDSFYGYTF
-	13	TRBJ2-7	TRBV10-2	-	TGCGCCGTCAGGGGCACAGGGCAGTACGAGCAGTACTTC	CAVRGTGQYEQYF
-	13	TRBJ1-5	TRBV6-5	TRBD1	TGTGCCAGCAGGGATACAGGGGGACAGCCCCAGCATTTT	CASRDTGGQPQHF
-	15	TRBJ1-4	TRBV28	TRBD1	TGTGCCAGCAGTTTCCAACAGGGGCCGGGTGAAAAACTGTTTTTT	CASSFQQGPGEKLFF
-	13	TRBJ1-6	TRBV7-2	-	TGTGCCAGCAGCCCGCAAGGCGGGACACCCCTCCACTTT	CASSPQGGTPLHF
-	16	TRBJ1-1	TRBV10-3	TRBD1	TGTGCCATCAGAGGAACAGGGGGCCGGGGGAACACTGAAGCTTTCTTT	CAIRGTGGRGNTEAFF
-	14	TRBJ1-1	TRBV6-5	-	TGTGCCAGCAGTTACTCGGCGGGGTTCACTGAAGCTTTCTTT	CASSYSAGFTEAFF
-	13	TRBJ1-1	TRBV6-1	-	TGTGCCAGCAGTGAAGCCCCCGGTAGTGAAGCTTTCTTT	CASSEAPGSEAFF
-	19	TRBJ2-5	TRBV7-9	TRBD2	TGTGCCAGCAGCCCCCGACGAATTTCCGGACTAGCGGGAAGTGAGACCCAGTACTTC	CASSPRRISGLAGSETQYF
-	14	TRBJ2-7	TRBV6-5	-	TGTGCCAGCCGGCAGCTGGGGAGCTCCTACGAGCAGTACTTC	CASRQLGSSYEQYF
-	12	TRBJ1-1	TRBV2	-	TGTGCCATGGATACAGAGAACACTGAAGCTTTCTTT	CAMDTENTEAFF
-	15	TRBJ2-3	TRBV7-3	TRBD2	TGTGCCAGCAGCTTGACTAGCGGCCACACAGATACGCAGTATTTT	CASSLTSGHTDTQYF
-	17	TRBJ1-2	TRBV7-6	-	TGTGCCAGCAGCTTAGTGTTGGGTGGAGGGATCGACTATGGCTACACCTTC	CASSLVLGGGIDYGYTF
-	15	TRBJ2-5	TRBV7-2	-	TGTGCCAGCAGCTTAGCGCTAACGGAGGGCGAGACCCAGTACTTC	CASSLALTEGETQYF
-	17	TRBJ2-3	TRBV15	-	TGTGCCACCAGCAGATTTACAGGGGAGGAGGGCACAGATACGCAGTATTTT	CATSRFTGEEGTDTQYF
-	15	TRBJ2-5	TRBV30	TRBD1	TGTGCCTGGAGTGGGACAGGGGGCGTCCGGGAGACCCAGTACTTC	CAWSGTGGVRETQYF
-	19	TRBJ1-5	TRBV4-1	TRBD1	TGCGCCAGCAGCCCCTCTGGGGGACAGGGGTCGTATAGCAATCAGCCCCAGCATTTT	CASSPSGGQGSYSNQPQHF
once	14	TRBJ2-7	TRBV28	-	TGTGCCAGCAGATCAGGACGGGGGACCTACGAGCAGTACTTC	CASRSGRGTYEQYF
-	14	TRBJ2-7	TRBV9	TRBD1	TGTGCCAGCAGCGCACAACAGGGGGCCTACGAGCAGTACTTC	CASSAQQGAYEQYF
few	10	TRBJ1-5	TRBV23-1	-	TGCGCCAGCCGGGGGGGGTTCCAGCATTTT	CASRGGFQHF
-	14	TRBJ1-6	TRBV2	-	TGTGCCAGCAGTGAAGTTCTCTATAATTCACCCCTCCACTTT	CASSEVLYNSPLHF
-	16	TRBJ2-3	TRBV5-8	TRBD1	TGTGCCAGCTCCGTAACGACAGGGCGCGACACAGATACGCAGTATTTT	CASSVTTGRDTDTQYF
-	15	TRBJ2-7	TRBV4-1	-	TGCGCCAGCAGCCAAACATCCGGGACACTTTACGAGCAGTACTTC	CASSQTSGTLYEQYF
-	15	TRBJ2-3	TRBV30	-	TGTGCCTGGAATCTGGGGGCGAGCGGTGAAGATACGCAGTATTTT	CAWNLGASGEDTQYF
few	16	TRBJ2-2	TRBV15	TRBD1	TGTGCCACCAGCACCTGGTCAGGGGGGAACACCGGGGAGCTGTTTTTT	CATSTWSGGNTGELFF
-	15	TRBJ2-4	TRBV12-2	-	TGTGCAAGTCGCTTAAATTCCCGAGGGCGGAACATTCAGTACTTC	CASRLNSRGRNIQYF
-	13	TRBJ2-5	TRBV28	TRBD2	TGTGCCAGCAGTTTAAGGGAGGGAGAGACCCAGTACTTC	CASSLREGETQYF
-	13	TRBJ2-7	TRBV5-4	-	TGTGCCAGCAGCTTGGTCTCCGCCTACGAGCAGTACTTC	CASSLVSAYEQYF
few	12	TRBJ2-7	TRBV14	-	TGTGCCAGCAGCTTTAGCTCCTACGAGCAGTACTTC	CASSFSSYEQYF
-	14	TRBJ1-2	TRBV5-4	TRBD1	TGTGCCAGCAGCCTAAGATGGACAGGGAACGGCTACACCTTC	CASSLRWTGNGYTF
-	16	TRBJ1-5	TRBV7-9	-	TGTGCCAGCAGCTTAACCCAGGGTGGGAATGGCCAGCCCCAGCATTTT	CASSLTQGGNGQPQHF
-	16	TRBJ2-1	TRBV5-1	TRBD2	TGCGCCAGCAGCTCTAGCGGGGGCAGCTCCTACAATGAGCAGTTCTTC	CASSSSGGSSYNEQFF
-	16	TRBJ1-6	TRBV18	-	TGTGCCAGCTTACGGACAGCGAGCTCCTATAATTCACCCCTCCACTTT	CASLRTASSYNSPLHF
-	17	TRBJ2-3	TRBV7-2	TRBD2	TGTGCCAGCAGCTTAGCTGACCGGGGGGGCCCCACAGATACGCAGTATTTT	CASSLADRGGPTDTQYF
-	16	TRBJ1-1	TRBV7-8	TRBD1	TGTGCCAGCAGCTCCACCGGGACAGGGCGCTCTACTGAAGCTTTCTTT	CASSSTGTGRSTEAFF
few	16	TRBJ1-5	TRBV5-1	TRBD1	TGCGCCAGCAGGGCCCAGCCAGGGGGCAGTGATCAGCCCCAGCATTTT	CASRAQPGGSDQPQHF
-	14	TRBJ2-2	TRBV7-2	-	TGTGCCAGCAGCTTACAGGGGAACACCGGGGAGCTGTTTTTT	CASSLQGNTGELFF
-	12	TRBJ1-4	TRBV2	TRBD1	TGTGCCAGCAGTGGACAGGGCCCTGGGATGTTTTTT	CASSGQGPGMFF
few	14	TRBJ1-4	TRBV28	-	TGTGCCAGCAGTTGGGGAGGGGGTAGTGAAAAACTGTTTTTT	CASSWGGGSEKLFF
-	14	TRBJ2-5	TRBV5-1	-	TGCGCCAGCAGCTACCAGGGATTCCAAGAGACCCAGTACTTC	CASSYQGFQETQYF
-	13	TRBJ1-1	TRBV18	-	TGTGCCAGCTCACTTGGACAGAACACTGAAGCTTTCTTT	CASSLGQNTEAFF
-	14	TRBJ1-2	TRBV11-2	TRBD1	TGTGCCAGCAGCCTATTGACAGGGATTGACGGCTACACCTTC	CASSLLTGIDGYTF
-	17	TRBJ2-7	TRBV5-4	TRBD1	TGTGCCAGCAGCTTGGTCCTTTCAGGGGGCGCGTCCTACGAGCAGTACTTC	CASSLVLSGGASYEQYF
-	14	TRBJ2-2	TRBV6-5	-	TGTGCCAGCAGTTACTCACCGGACACCGGGGAGCTGTTTTTT	CASSYSPDTGELFF